The 9 T cell receptor beta chains given below trace back to one sample, sequenced in a study of shared clonotypes between healthy human individuals. Assay used: immunoSEQ multiplex PCR; TCRdb lists only in-frame clones, some missing. The sample yields approximately 2.1 million clones, approximately 95% seen once. Source material: naive CD4+ T cells from PBMCs. Subset in this sample: CD45RA+ positively selected. Receptors were obtained from a man younger than 35 in good health. Some clones in this sample may be carry-over from other donors' samples.

The rearrangement uses TRBV7-3 and TRBJ2-1; D unclear. Germline V CDR1 and CDR2: SGHTA, FQGTGA. The V end was cut by 4 bases, the J end by 7 bases, with 14 bases between. The CDR3 covers 14 residues. CDR3 loop: CASSYTTEWNEQFF. In DNA, the CDR3 is TGTGCCAGCAGCTACACGACGGAGTGGAATGAGCAGTTCTTC.

V gene TRBV11-2 combines with J gene TRBJ2-7; D gene unclear. The CDR3 has 15 residues. V was pared by 0 bases and J by 2 bases, with 11 bases between. Looked up from germline, CDR1 is SGHAT and CDR2 is FQNNGV. In nucleotides, the CDR3 is TGTGCCAGCAGCTTAGATCACCTCCTAACCTACGAGCAGTACTTC. It specifies CASSLDHLLTYEQYF.

V and J are TRBV28 and TRBJ1-4; 9 bases map to TRBD1. V lost 5 bases, J lost 8 bases, and 6 bases stayed unmatched. CDR1 MDHEN and CDR2 SYDVKM come from the germline V gene. The CDR3 sequence is 14 residues long. Written as DNA, the CDR3 is TGTGCCAGCAGTGTCACAGGGGGCAACGAAAAACTGTTTTTT. This gives the protein CASSVTGGNEKLFF. The full variable domain, completed using reference TRBV28 and TRBJ1-4, is DVKVTQSSRYLVKRTGEKVFLECVQDMDHENMFWYRQDPGLGLRLIYFSYDVKMKEKGDIPEGYSVSREKKERFSLILESASTNQTSMYLCASSVTGGNEKLFFGSGTQLSVL.

The V call is TRBV11-2, the J call TRBJ1-5; D is uncertain. V was clipped by 5 bases and J by 6 bases, with 14 bases between them. The CDR3 is made up of 14 amino acids. Germline V gives CDR1 SGHAT, CDR2 FQNNGV. The CDR3 reads CASSHRGGGQPQHF. The CDR3 bases are TGTGCCAGCAGCCACCGAGGAGGCGGTCAGCCCCAGCATTTT.

The rearrangement joins TRBV7-8 to TRBJ2-5; 9 nucleotides match TRBD1. With V trimmed by 5 bases and J by 5 bases, 6 bases remained unmatched. CDR3 size: 14 residues. Germline CDR1 SGHVS, CDR2 FQNEAQ. CDR3 in DNA: TGTGCCAGCAGCCCATGGACAGGGGAGGAGACCCAGTACTTC. Translating gives CASSPWTGEETQYF.

J is TRBJ2-1 and V is TRBV11-2; no definite D call. Trimming took 5 bases from V and 1 from J, leaving 6 bases between them. The CDR3 totals 13 residues. Germline V gene data show CDR1 as SGHAT and CDR2 as FQNNGV. CDR3 DNA: TGTGCCAGCAGCCGGCGGTCCTACAATGAGCAGTTCTTC. Translated: CASSRRSYNEQFF.

The rearrangement uses TRBV5-1 and TRBJ2-3; the D is unclear. Germline V CDR1 and CDR2: SGHRS, YFSETQ. This CDR3 comprises 14 residues. Trimming left V 2 bases short and J 7 bases short, with 14 bases between. The CDR3 spells CASSFPKPPYTQYF. CDR3 in DNA: TGCGCCAGCAGCTTCCCAAAACCCCCGTATACGCAGTATTTT.

A single count supports this clone. The chain couples TRBV6-5 to TRBJ2-7, with D hard to call. Germline CDR1 MNHEY, CDR2 SVGAGI. The CDR3 length is 13 residues. V lost 5 bases, J lost 5 bases, and 13 bases lay in between. CDR3 coding DNA: TGTGCCAGCAGTAGGAGCTCTCGGGACGAGCAGTACTTC. Residues: CASSRSSRDEQYF.

The chain employs TRBV5-4 and TRBJ1-5; D is ambiguous. Trimming removed 5 bases from V and 6 bases from J, with 9 bases in between. The length of the CDR3 is 12 residues. Germline-derived CDR1 and CDR2 are SGHNT and YYREEE (reference sequence). The CDR3 reads CASSYKGQPQHF. The CDR3 coding sequence is TGTGCCAGCAGTTATAAGGGTCAGCCCCAGCATTTT.